The 9 T cell receptor beta chains below were found in one sample sequenced in a study of blood T cell repertoires in COVID-19. Generated by immunoSEQ multiplex PCR, the TCRdb table keeps only in-frame clones and is missing some. Of about 57,000 clones listed, roughly 82% are singletons. Input material: peripheral blood. Source of these receptors: a woman in her fifties or sixties with acute or convalescent COVID-19.

This chain uses TRBV24-1 with TRBJ2-2; TRBD1 might be the D (6 bases). CDR1 and CDR2 from the germline V gene are KGHDR and SFDVKD. This CDR3 has 16 residues. V lost 0 bases to trimming and J lost 0 bases, with 7 bases between them. The CDR3 DNA reads as TGTGCCACCAGTGATTTGCAGGGGACGAACACCGGGGAGCTGTTTTTT. Translating gives CATSDLQGTNTGELFF.

The CDR3 sequence is CASSGQGVSPLHF. As DNA, the CDR3 is TGTGCCTCCTCGGGACAGGGAGTTTCACCCCTCCACTTT. The chain couples TRBV5-4 to TRBJ1-6, with 9 nucleotides matching TRBD1. This CDR3 spans 13 amino acids. CDR1 and CDR2 from the germline V gene are SGHNT and YYREEE (reference sequence). After removal of 10 bases from V and 9 bases from J, the junction contained 8 bases not matched to a gene.

The chain uses TRBV20-1 and TRBJ1-4; 10 bases fit TRBD1. The V gene's germline CDR1 is DFQATT and CDR2 SNEGSKA (reference sequence). The CDR3 is made up of 11 amino acids. The V segment lost 7 bases and the J segment 12 bases; nucleotides outside the gene matches: 5. The chain's CDR3 is CSVTGGTQLFF. Here the CDR3 DNA reads TGCAGTGTGACAGGGGGCACTCAACTGTTTTTT.

The chain combines TRBV9 with TRBJ2-1, with a weak D call TRBD2 (6 bases). The CDR3 runs 13 residues. The germline CDR1 and CDR2 sequences are SGDLS and YYNGEE. V gave up 0 bases and J gave up 7 bases, with 8 bases separating them. CDR3 DNA: TGTGCCAGCAGCGTAGCAGGAGGGAATGAGCAGTTCTTC. It codes for CASSVAGGNEQFF.

V is TRBV7-9 and J is TRBJ1-6; D unclear. The V and J ends lost 0 bases and 5 bases respectively, with 8 bases between them. Germline V lookup: CDR1 SEHNR, CDR2 FQNEAQ (reference sequence). The CDR3 sequence is 15 residues long. CDR3 nucleotide sequence: TGTGCCAGCAGCTTAGCATTCCCGGATAATTCACCCCTCCACTTT. It encodes CASSLAFPDNSPLHF.

This chain connects TRBV18 to TRBJ2-2; TRBD1 matches 9 bases. Per the germline V gene, CDR1 is KGHSH and CDR2 is LQKENI. After removal of 3 bases from V and 3 bases from J, the junction contained 5 bases not matched to a gene. CDR3 length: 16 residues. The chain's CDR3 is CASSPNDRGYTGELFF. DNA for the CDR3: TGTGCCAGCTCACCTAACGACAGGGGGTACACCGGGGAGCTGTTTTTT.

Worth noting for this clone: The CDR3 ends on some other residue instead of the conserved phenylalanine or tryptophan, so this is likely a read error. The limits of the CDR3 on the DNA are not certain, so only TCRdb's listed CDR3 is given. The chain links TRBV7-4 to TRBJ1-6; TRBD1 is the table's D call, not checked against the DNA. Per germline, CDR1 SGHVT and CDR2 SQSDAQ. The CDR3 extends over 11 residues, inclusive of both ends. The CDR3: CASSSPRTGES.

The sample holds one count of this clone. This chain links TRBV28 with TRBJ1-6; D possibly corresponds to TRBD1 (6 bases). CDR3 size: 15 residues. V was trimmed by 3 bases and J by 2 bases, leaving 8 bases between them. Germline V gene data show CDR1 as MDHEN and CDR2 as SYDVKM. The CDR3 is CASSLGAAYNSPLHF. In DNA form, the CDR3 reads TGTGCCAGCAGTTTGGGGGCCGCCTATAATTCACCCCTCCACTTT.

This clone was found once. The chain links TRBV2 to TRBJ2-7, with D possibly TRBD1 on 5 matching bases. The CDR3 spans 11 residues. The ends were cut back, 10 bases at V and 5 bases at J, with 12 bases in the middle. Germline V CDR1 and CDR2: SNHLY, FYNNEI. DNA for the CDR3: TGTGCCACTTCTGGGGCCAACGAGCAGTACTTC. This encodes CATSGANEQYF.